These T cell receptor beta chains were read from a single sample in a study of blood T cells in healthy people across ages. Via MiXCR, TCRdb re-called the 5' RACE reads, giving one row per CDR3 protein. The table has roughly 930,000 distinct CDR3 sequences, around 46% seen once; the top ten hold 13%. The sequenced sample was blood. The receptors come from a man under 40 in good health. Both conserved end residues are part of each CDR3. D genes are given only for firm matches. Size is omitted from some rows. Given values are once, few, many or a class for expanded clones.

TRBD2	TRBJ2-7	few	TRBV2	TGTGCCAGCAGTGAAGCCGGGACTAGCTTATCCTACGAGCAGTACTTC	CASSEAGTSLSYEQYF
NA	TRBJ2-6	few	TRBV9	TGTGCCAGCAGCGTAGGCTTAACTGGGGCCAACGTCCTGACTTTC	CASSVGLTGANVLTF
NA	TRBJ1-4	NA	TRBV7-9	TGTGCCAGCAGCTACGTACAGGGTTTGGCTAATGAAAAACTGTTTTTT	CASSYVQGLANEKLFF
TRBD1	TRBJ1-4	few	TRBV7-9	TGTGCCAGCAGCTTCGACAGGGAAGCCTTAAATGAAAAACTGTTTTTT	CASSFDREALNEKLFF
TRBD1	TRBJ2-2	NA	TRBV11-2	TGTGCCACCAGATGGACAGGGTGGGATACCGGGGAGCTGTTTTTT	CATRWTGWDTGELFF
NA	TRBJ1-1	few	TRBV4-1	TGCGCCAGCAGCTCGAAACTGGGCACTGAAGCTTTCTTT	CASSSKLGTEAFF
NA	TRBJ1-1	few	TRBV6-6	TGTGCCAGCAACCCCGCGGGGTTGAACACTGAAGCTTTCTTT	CASNPAGLNTEAFF
TRBD2	TRBJ2-5	NA	TRBV20-1	TGCAGTGCGTGGGGACTAGGTAATGAGCAGTACTTC	CSAWGLGNEQYF
NA	TRBJ1-2	once	TRBV7-2	TGTGCCAGCAGCTCCTATGGTCTCATAAACTATGGCTACACCTTC	CASSSYGLINYGYTF
NA	TRBJ2-5	NA	TRBV27	TGTGCCAGCAGTTTGGGGGGCAGTGGGCAAGAGACCCGGTACTTC	CASSLGGSGQETRYF
NA	TRBJ2-5	NA	TRBV5-1	TGCGCCAGCAGAAAGGAGCAGGGTTGGGGCCAGGAGACCCAGTACTTC	CASRKEQGWGQETQYF
TRBD1	TRBJ1-2	NA	TRBV14	TGTGCCAGCAGCCAAAAAGGGACAGCGTCCAACTATGGCTACACCTTC	CASSQKGTASNYGYTF
TRBD1	TRBJ2-7	NA	TRBV7-2	TGTGCCAGCAGCTCTACCACAGGGGCTCCAAAGTACGAGCAGTACTTC	CASSSTTGAPKYEQYF
TRBD1	TRBJ2-7	NA	TRBV7-9	TGTGCCAGCAGCGTCGGCGGACAGGCCCTCTCCTACGAGCAGTACTTC	CASSVGGQALSYEQYF
NA	TRBJ2-5	NA	TRBV20-1	TGCAGTGCTAGGGTCCGCGGGCTGGTACAAGAGACCCAGTACTTC	CSARVRGLVQETQYF
TRBD2	TRBJ2-1	NA	TRBV7-3	TGTGCCAGCAGCTCCAAACTAGCGGGGGTGGGCAATGAGCAGTTCTTC	CASSSKLAGVGNEQFF
NA	TRBJ2-4	NA	TRBV7-9	TGTGCCAGCATGGATCCGCAGGGCATAGCCAAAAACATTCAGTACTTC	CASMDPQGIAKNIQYF
TRBD1	TRBJ2-7	NA	TRBV29-1	TGCGGCGTCCTGACAGGGTGGTACGAGCAGTACTTC	CGVLTGWYEQYF
NA	TRBJ1-2	NA	TRBV4-3	TGCGCCAGCAGCCAAGATCTCGGAGGGTATGGCTACACCTTC	CASSQDLGGYGYTF
NA	TRBJ2-1	NA	TRBV5-1	TGCGCCAGCAGCCCGGAAGGCTCCTACAATGAGCAGTTCTTC	CASSPEGSYNEQFF
TRBD1	TRBJ2-5	NA	TRBV13	TGTGCCAGCAGCTTGGGACAGGGACACCAAGAGACCCAGTACTTC	CASSLGQGHQETQYF
NA	TRBJ2-5	NA	TRBV3-1	TGTGCCAGCAGCCAAGTGGAACGACGAGAGACCCAGTACTTC	CASSQVERRETQYF
NA	TRBJ2-2	NA	TRBV30	TGTGCCTGGGATAATTCAGGGTCCGGGGAGCTGTTTTTT	CAWDNSGSGELFF
NA	TRBJ2-7	NA	TRBV9	TGTGCCAGCAGCGCGGGACTTGGCTACGAGCAGTACTTC	CASSAGLGYEQYF
NA	TRBJ2-3	NA	TRBV6-5	TGTGCCAGCAGATTGACACCGCGCACAGATACGCAGTATTTT	CASRLTPRTDTQYF
NA	TRBJ2-7	few	TRBV29-1	TGCAGCGTTGTAGTTAGCAGCCGGCTAGTGGGCTACGAGCAGTACTTC	CSVVVSSRLVGYEQYF
NA	TRBJ2-7	NA	TRBV28	TGTGCCAGCACTACGGGGGCGGGCTACGAGCAGTACTTC	CASTTGAGYEQYF
TRBD1	TRBJ2-7	NA	TRBV7-2	TGTGCCAGCAGCTCGATGACAGGGAATTACGAGCAGTACTTC	CASSSMTGNYEQYF
NA	TRBJ2-7	NA	TRBV20-1	TGCAGTGCTCTACGACAGGTCCGGGCCTACGAGCAGTACTTC	CSALRQVRAYEQYF